This T cell receptor beta chain was captured by sequencing in a study of CD8+ T cells in alopecia areata (dated by TCRdb to about 2018). A note on the overall study: In both human patients and the C3H/HeJ mouse model, the study applied high-throughput TCRbeta sequencing to look at T cell clonal expansion in alopecia areata. RNA was obtained with the PAXgene miRNA kit for fixed scalp, the miRNeasy kit for PBMCs, and the RNeasy kit for mouse skin. Scalp clonality was compared among normal scalp (n=4), patchy alopecia areata scalp (n=8), and alopecia totalis/universalis scalp (n=8). Amplification of TCRbeta CDR3 regions was done by immunoSEQ multiplex PCR using 35 Vbeta forward primers and 13 Jbeta reverse primers. In humans, TCRbeta sequencing was performed on scalp tissue and on sorted CD4+ and CD8+ peripheral blood T cells from healthy controls and from patients with patchy or totalis/universalis alopecia areata. Beyond this particular receptor, the publication reports: Compared with mice, TCR sequences shared between patients were less clear, possibly partly because of HLA diversity across the patient population. Compared with normal scalp, lesional scalp, particularly in alopecia totalis/universalis, had higher clonality and more expanded CD8+ clones, which suggests antigenic drive. Unlike mouse skin, which is dominated by gammadelta T cells, normal human skin has resident alphabeta T cells that are also sequenced, and this complicates analysis of the scalp TCR repertoire.

PBMCs were isolated by density centrifugation and stained for CD3, CD4 and CD8, after which CD4+ and CD8+ T cells were sorted on a FACSAria. Unaffected controls provided scalp biopsies and blood samples. By its share of the sample, this clone is medium-sized (0.01 to 0.1%). The antigen it binds to is not known. No much larger clone exists at a distance of one base, and base qualities are not known. The library was prepared using the immunoSEQ multiplex PCR assay. To provide template for TCR sequencing, every sample had RNA extracted and reverse transcribed into cDNA. First-strand cDNA was synthesized using SuperScript III with a 2:1 mix of oligo-dT and random hexamers. A synthetic immune receptor repertoire was used to gauge amplification bias, and whatever bias remained was removed computationally. From the authors' description of their analysis: Raw reads were preprocessed to remove errors, and CDR3 was defined by IMGT conventions from the conserved cysteine to phenylalanine. Clonality was calculated as 1 minus Shannon entropy normalized by log2 of the number of productive unique TCRs. Whether each scalp clone was CD4 or CD8 was inferred by checking scalp TCRbeta sequences against the CD4 and CD8 repertoires from sorted blood. TCRdb holds this immuneACCESS table with in-frame rearrangements only. Some clones are missing; in checked studies, unresolved V genes explain under half, and the rest has no known cause. V, J and clone size were drawn from that table, and D and trimming were deduced from the DNA. A total of 100,000 to 130,000 clones appear in this sample, approximately 59% of them only once. The ten largest clonotypes hold 20% to 25% of the sample.

The CDR3 contains 14 residues, cysteine and phenylalanine counted. Here the CDR3 DNA is all that survives: 42 bases in frame from base 1. The germline V gene yields MGHDK for CDR1 and SYGVNS for CDR2. From V the trimming removes 3 bases and from J it removes 6 bases, while the gene matches leave 4 bases of the junction unaccounted for. Here the chain combines TRBV25-1 and TRBJ1-3, with 8 central nucleotides matching TRBD1. This TCR came from a human donor in good health. The sample consisted of CD8+ T cells sorted from blood. The DNA is TGTGCCAGCAGTGACGCAGGGGGCGAAAACACCATATATTTT. Translated, this gives CASSDAGGENTIYF.